What follows are 21 T cell receptor beta chains derived from one specimen sequenced in a study of cytomegalovirus exposure and HLA in healthy donors. Primers included in the PCR were 60 Vbeta and 13 Jbeta primers. Clones were read by immunoSEQ multiplex PCR, and TCRdb kept only the in-frame ones, dropping some. The table has tens of thousands of clones, approximately 84% seen once. The material sequenced was PBMCs. The receptors stem from a woman between 45 and 60 years old in good health and CMV-seronegative.

The V call is TRBV9, the J call TRBJ1-1; 9 positions agree with TRBD1. Germline CDR1 is SGDLS and CDR2 is YYNGEE. Trimming at V came to 0 bases and at J to 0 bases, leaving 3 bases not matched to a gene. CDR3 length: 16 residues. CDR3 coding DNA: TGTGCCAGCAGCGTAGGGACAGGGGCCATGAACACTGAAGCTTTCTTT. The encoded protein is CASSVGTGAMNTEAFF.

J is TRBJ2-1 and V is TRBV4-2; TRBD2 matches at 9 bases. Germline CDR1 is LGHNA and CDR2 is YNFKEQ. The CDR3 covers 15 residues. V shed 7 bases and J 7 bases; nucleotides not matched to a gene: 11. The CDR3 is CASNHHSGSENEQFF. The CDR3 nucleotides are TGTGCCAGCAACCACCATAGCGGGAGTGAAAATGAGCAGTTCTTC.

V is TRBV6-6 and J is TRBJ1-1; perhaps TRBD1 as D (6 bases). This CDR3 is 14 amino acids long. Germline V gives CDR1 MNHNY, CDR2 SVGAGI (reference sequence). V shed 2 bases and J shed 13 bases, with 20 bases lying between them. The CDR3 DNA reads as TGTGCCAGCAGTTACCTGGGGGCATCTGGGGTTGGTTTCTTT. Translated, it gives CASSYLGASGVGFF.

This chain joins TRBV30 and TRBJ1-5; 9 nucleotides align to TRBD1. CDR1 is GTSNPN and CDR2 is SVGIG in the germline V gene (reference sequence). V lost 4 bases to trimming and J lost 5 bases; unmatched junction nucleotides: 6. The CDR3 is made up of 14 amino acids. The CDR3 nucleotides are TGTGCCTGGAACCAGACAGGGGGGGATCAGCCCCAGCATTTT. Its translation is CAWNQTGGDQPQHF.

V and J are TRBV5-1 and TRBJ2-1, with 9 nucleotides matching TRBD1. The CDR3 is made up of 14 amino acids. The germline gives CDR1 SGHRS, CDR2 YFSETQ. Unmatched junction bases numbered 3, after V lost 4 bases and J lost 4 bases. The CDR3: CASSGTGNYNEQFF. In nucleotides, the CDR3 is TGCGCCAGCAGCGGGACAGGGAATTACAATGAGCAGTTCTTC.

This chain connects TRBV6-5 to TRBJ2-5, with a tentative D call TRBD2 (6 bases). The end of the DNA fits TRBJ2-7 better, so the J call may be wrong. This CDR3 comprises 14 residues. Germline CDR1 reads MNHEY; CDR2 reads SVGAGI. The chain's CDR3 is CASSSGTSTYEQYF. CDR3 bases: TGTGCCAGCAGCTCCGGGACTTCGACCTACGAGCAGTACTTC.

The J gene is TRBJ2-1, the V gene TRBV7-9; TRBD2 matches at 8 bases. Germline V gene data show CDR1 as SEHNR and CDR2 as FQNEAQ (reference sequence). The CDR3 has 17 residues. The junction had 11 bases not matched to a gene; V was cut back by 5 bases and J by 2 bases. This CDR3 is CASSPGRAGGAYNEQFF. DNA of the CDR3: TGTGCCAGCAGCCCAGGGAGGGCGGGAGGAGCCTACAATGAGCAGTTCTTC.

CDR3 coding DNA: TGCAGCGTTGGAGAGTATCGCTACAATGAGCAGTTCTTC. Residues: CSVGEYRYNEQFF. The chain joins TRBV29-1 to TRBJ2-1; D uncertain. V lost 4 bases and J lost 3, with 10 bases in between. The CDR3 extends over 13 amino acids. CDR1 and CDR2 (germline): SQVTM, ANQGSEA.

This chain links TRBV5-1 with TRBJ1-1, with 8 positions matching TRBD1. CDR1 and CDR2 (germline): SGHRS, YFSETQ. CDR3 length: 16 residues. Trimming cost V 4 bases and J 0 bases; bases outside gene matches: 8. This CDR3 reads CASSTGTTGVNTEAFF. The CDR3 region has the DNA TGCGCCAGCAGCACCGGAACGACAGGGGTGAACACTGAAGCTTTCTTT.

In this sample, this clone turned up once. J is TRBJ1-1 and V is TRBV20-1; D remains ambiguous. The CDR3 has 11 residues. V lost 6 bases and J 0 bases, leaving 5 bases between the germline ends. Looked up from germline, CDR1 is DFQATT and CDR2 is SNEGSKA (reference sequence). CDR3 nucleotides: TGCAGTGCCAAGCTGAACACTGAAGCTTTCTTT. Protein: CSAKLNTEAFF.

The chain recombines TRBV27 with TRBJ1-6, with a tentative D call TRBD1 (5 bases). The CDR3 covers 18 residues. The V and J ends lost 2 bases and 6 bases respectively, with 20 bases between them. Germline V CDR1 and CDR2: MNHEY, SMNVEV (reference sequence). The CDR3 loop reads CASSLLGLGTASNSPLHF. For the CDR3, the DNA is TGTGCCAGCAGTTTACTGGGACTAGGGACCGCGTCTAATTCACCCCTCCACTTT.

The chain combines TRBV28 with TRBJ1-5, with D possibly TRBD1 on 5 matching bases. Between the trimmed V and J ends, which lost 6 bases and 9 bases, there was a span of 18 bases. Germline CDR1 MDHEN, CDR2 SYDVKM. The CDR3 has 14 residues. This chain's CDR3 is CASSPTRTRGPQHF. CDR3 DNA: TGTGCCAGCAGCCCGACTCGAACAAGGGGGCCCCAGCATTTT.

The chain couples TRBV28 to TRBJ1-2, with a tentative D call TRBD1 (5 bases). The CDR3 runs to 16 residues. Trimming cost V 8 bases and J 2 bases, with 21 bases left between them. Germline V CDR1 and CDR2: MDHEN, SYDVKM. The DNA of the CDR3 is TGTGCCAGCCGAGAAGTTTCTCGGGGGGGGAACTATGGCTACACCTTC. Its protein product is CASREVSRGGNYGYTF.

The gene calls are TRBV5-4 and TRBJ2-1; 10 bases fit TRBD2. Germline V gives CDR1 SGHNT, CDR2 YYREEE (reference sequence). This CDR3 spans 17 amino acids. Unmatched junction bases numbered 10, after V lost 3 bases and J lost 4 bases. The CDR3 DNA sequence: TGTGCCAGCAGCTCCAGGGGAACTAGCGGGGTTTACAATGAGCAGTTCTTC. This translates into CASSSRGTSGVYNEQFF. Complete variable domain (other parts from reference TRBV5-4 and TRBJ2-1): ETGVTQSPTHLIKTRGQQVTLRCSSQSGHNTVSWYQQALGQGPQFIFQYYREEENGRGNFPPRFSGLQFPNYSSELNVNALELDDSALYLCASSSRGTSGVYNEQFFGPGTRLTVL.

The rearrangement uses TRBV27 and TRBJ2-1, with 8 nucleotides matching TRBD2. Per germline, CDR1 MNHEY and CDR2 SMNVEV (reference sequence). The CDR3 consists of 16 residues. J lost 7 bases, V lost 1 base, and 9 bases had no gene match. The CDR3, as DNA: TGTGCCAGCAGTTTATTTGCGGGGGGCCCTTGGAATGAGCAGTTCTTC. Residues: CASSLFAGGPWNEQFF.

The gene calls are TRBV5-6 and TRBJ1-3; TRBD1 is a possible D gene (6 bases). V dropped 2 bases and J dropped 0 bases, with 12 bases sitting between them. CDR3 length: 16 amino acids. In germline, CDR1 is SGHDT, CDR2 YYEEEE. The chain's CDR3 is CASSFRDISSGNTIYF. CDR3 DNA sequence: TGTGCCAGCAGCTTCCGGGACATTAGCTCTGGAAACACCATATATTTT.

This chain links TRBV5-1 with TRBJ2-3; possibly TRBD1 for D (6 bases). The CDR3 length is 16 residues. Per germline, CDR1 SGHRS and CDR2 YFSETQ. V shed 0 bases and J shed 5 bases, with 16 bases lying between them. The CDR3 protein is CASSLGDIQAGDTQYF. CDR3 DNA sequence: TGCGCCAGCAGCTTGGGGGACATCCAAGCTGGAGATACGCAGTATTTT.

The V and J genes are TRBV5-1 and TRBJ1-4; 8 bases are a match to TRBD1. The CDR3 is made up of 21 amino acids. The germline gives CDR1 SGHRS, CDR2 YFSETQ. The ends lost 2 bases at V and 7 bases at J; junction bases unmatched: 25. The CDR3 here is CASSLPVTLGVTGQGTEKLFF. CDR3 nucleotides: TGCGCCAGCAGCTTACCCGTCACGTTGGGGGTCACCGGACAGGGAACTGAAAAACTGTTTTTT.

J is TRBJ2-7 and V is TRBV6-4; D possibly corresponds to TRBD2 (6 bases). In germline, CDR1 is MRHNA, CDR2 SNTAGT. The length of the CDR3 is 14 residues. V was cut by 5 bases and J by 2 bases, with 13 bases left in between. The DNA for the CDR3 is TGTGCCAGCAGTTCCTCTAGCGCAGCCTACGAGCAGTACTTC. Its translation is CASSSSSAAYEQYF.

This clone was detected only a few times. The chain is built from TRBV5-6 and TRBJ2-1; 10 bases align to TRBD2. The germline CDR1 and CDR2 sequences are SGHDT and YYEEEE. The CDR3 loop spans 17 amino acids. The ends lost 4 bases at V and 7 bases at J; junction bases unmatched: 14. The CDR3 reads CASSITLGAGGRNEQFF. CDR3 bases: TGTGCCAGCAGCATTACCCTCGGAGCGGGGGGGCGGAATGAGCAGTTCTTC.

This clone appeared a single time. The V gene is TRBV27, the J gene TRBJ1-1; weak D call: TRBD1 (5 bases). The V gene's germline CDR1 is MNHEY and CDR2 SMNVEV (reference sequence). The ends were cut back, 1 base at V and 3 bases at J, with 12 bases in the middle. The CDR3 length is 15 residues. The CDR3 sequence is CASSLYGGLYTEAFF. CDR3 DNA sequence: TGTGCCAGCAGTTTATACGGGGGTTTGTACACTGAAGCTTTCTTT.